One and the same sample provided the 27 T cell receptor beta chains below, sequenced in a study of blood T cell repertoires in COVID-19. The repertoire was sequenced with immunoSEQ multiplex PCR; TCRdb's copy has only in-frame clones and lacks some. The sample has about 210,000 clones; 85% to 90% are singletons. Sequences were obtained from peripheral blood. The receptor set was obtained from a man in his sixties with acute or convalescent COVID-19.

The chain carries TRBV4-1 and TRBJ1-5, with D possibly being TRBD1 (5 bases). V lost 0 bases and J lost 6, with 15 bases in between. CDR3 size: 16 residues. Germline lookup yields CDR1 MGHRA and CDR2 YSYEKL. The CDR3, as DNA: TGCGCCAGCAGCCAAGAAGGCCTAGGGGTTGGTCAGCCCCAGCATTTT. This gives the protein CASSQEGLGVGQPQHF.

V usage is TRBV4-2 and J usage is TRBJ1-1, with no clear D. V was shortened by 0 bases and J by 3 bases, with 14 bases between the two germline ends. This CDR3 contains 16 residues. Germline loops: CDR1 LGHNA, CDR2 YNFKEQ. The CDR3 bases are TGTGCCAGCAGCCAAGACCACAACCTCGGGGACACTGAAGCTTTCTTT. It yields the protein CASSQDHNLGDTEAFF.

The V call is TRBV11-2, the J call TRBJ1-6; D might be TRBD1 (6 bases). Germline CDR1 and CDR2: SGHAT and FQNNGV. CDR3 length: 18 amino acids. Trimming removed 2 bases from V and 10 bases from J, with 24 bases in between. DNA of the CDR3: TGTGCCAGCAGCTTACTAGGGGGAGCGGGGATGAAACTATCACCCCTCCACTTT. It codes for CASSLLGGAGMKLSPLHF.

The chain carries TRBV19 and TRBJ1-1; TRBD1 might be the D (6 bases). Germline V gene sequence: CDR1 LNHDA, CDR2 SQIVND (reference sequence). Trimming took 0 bases from V and 1 from J, leaving 9 bases between them. The CDR3 runs 15 residues. This CDR3 reads CASSIDRGANTEAFF. CDR3 in DNA: TGTGCCAGTAGTATAGATCGGGGGGCGAACACTGAAGCTTTCTTT.

The V gene is TRBV6-5, the J gene TRBJ2-7, with D possibly matching TRBD2 (7 bases). Germline values: CDR1 MNHEY, CDR2 SVGAGI. The CDR3 totals 14 residues. Between the trimmed V and J ends, which lost 6 bases and 3 bases, there was a span of 15 bases. The CDR3 DNA follows: TGTGCCAGCAGCTCCATGGGAGGGGGCTACGAGCAGTACTTC. Translation: CASSSMGGGYEQYF.

V gene TRBV5-6 combines with J gene TRBJ1-5; maybe TRBD1 (6 bases). Germline V gene sequence: CDR1 SGHDT, CDR2 YYEEEE. The germline V and J ends were trimmed by 4 bases and 3 bases, with 14 bases remaining between them. This CDR3 contains 15 residues. CDR3 coding DNA: TGTGCCAGCAGCCAAACCGGGACAAACAATCAGCCCCAGCATTTT. Protein: CASSQTGTNNQPQHF. Drawing the rest from reference TRBV5-6 and TRBJ1-5, the complete variable domain is DAGVTQSPTHLIKTRGQQVTLRCSPKSGHDTVSWYQQALGQGPQFIFQYYEEEERQRGNFPDRFSGHQFPNYSSELNVNALLLGDSALYLCASSQTGTNNQPQHFGDGTRLSIL.

This rearrangement joins TRBV5-1 to TRBJ2-1; the match to TRBD2 covers 10 bases. CDR3 size: 15 residues. V was clipped by 6 bases and J by 4 bases; unmatched bases: 7. Germline loops: CDR1 SGHRS, CDR2 YFSETQ. The CDR3 nucleotides read TGCGCCAGCACAACTAGCGGGGTTGGGTACAATGAGCAGTTCTTC. Translation: CASTTSGVGYNEQFF.

The rearrangement links TRBV3-1 (or the pseudogene TRBV3-2) to TRBJ2-7; maybe TRBD2 (6 bases). Looked up from germline, CDR1 is LGHDT and CDR2 is YNNKEL (reference sequence). V dropped 0 bases and J dropped 3 bases, with 12 bases sitting between them. The CDR3 loop spans 15 amino acids. This chain's CDR3 is CASSQEAGINYEQYF. The CDR3 DNA follows: TGTGCCAGCAGCCAAGAGGCGGGGATCAACTACGAGCAGTACTTC.

The rearrangement links TRBV18 to TRBJ1-5, with D tentatively TRBD1 (6 bases). CDR3 length equals 14 residues. Germline V gene data show CDR1 as KGHSH and CDR2 as LQKENI. V lost 6 bases to trimming and J lost 7 bases, with 16 bases between them. The CDR3 region has the DNA TGTGCCAGCTCCCGAGGGGGGGTCGGGCAGCCCCAGCATTTT. Amino acid sequence: CASSRGGVGQPQHF.

The chain recombines TRBV5-1 with TRBJ2-7, with 9 bases identical to TRBD1. Germline trimming cut 0 bases from V and 5 bases from J; bases unmatched to any gene: 3. The CDR3 loop spans 14 amino acids. Per germline, CDR1 SGHRS and CDR2 YFSETQ. The CDR3 loop is CASSLEQGAHEQYF. The CDR3 nucleotides read TGCGCCAGCAGCTTGGAACAGGGGGCACACGAGCAGTACTTC.

The V and J genes are TRBV15 and TRBJ2-1; TRBD2 agrees at 11 bases. Germline V gene lookup returns CDR1 LNHNV and CDR2 YYDKDF (reference sequence). This CDR3 is built from 15 residues. Trimming took 5 bases from V and 6 from J; bases not matched to a gene: 6. CDR3 sequence (DNA): TGTGCCACCAGCGTTAGCGGGGGGGCTCCCAATGAGCAGTTCTTC. This translates into CATSVSGGAPNEQFF.

V is TRBV18 and J is TRBJ2-7; a possible D gene is TRBD2 (5 bases). Germline V gene lookup returns CDR1 KGHSH and CDR2 LQKENI. Trimming removed 6 bases from V and 7 bases from J, with 25 bases in between. The CDR3 has 16 residues. CDR3 DNA: TGTGCCAGCTCCTCGGTATGGACGGCGACGTCGGGAGAGCAGTACTTC. It codes for CASSSVWTATSGEQYF. The entire variable domain, with the rest obtained from reference TRBV18 and TRBJ2-7, is as follows: NAGVMQNPRHLVRRRGQEARLRCSPMKGHSHVYWYRQLPEEGLKFMVYLQKENIIDESGMPKERFSAEFPKEGPSILRIQQVVRGDSAAYFCASSSVWTATSGEQYFGPGTRLTVT.

The chain couples TRBV10-1 to TRBJ2-2, with 7 bases lining up with TRBD1. The germline CDR1 and CDR2 sequences are WNHNN and SYGVQD (reference sequence). This CDR3 has 15 residues. V trimming: 6 bases; J trimming: 0 bases; junction bases outside the gene matches: 4. CDR3 in amino acids: CASSRTGTNTGELFF. The CDR3 coding sequence is TGCGCCAGCAGCAGGACAGGAACGAACACCGGGGAGCTGTTTTTT.

This clone was counted a single time. This chain connects TRBV2 to TRBJ1-5; 8 bases fit TRBD1. V lost 5 bases to trimming and J lost 7 bases; unmatched junction nucleotides: 13. This CDR3 has 16 residues. Germline V gene data show CDR1 as SNHLY and CDR2 as FYNNEI. CDR3 sequence reads: CASSPRGPPLGQPQHF. The DNA for the CDR3 is TGTGCCAGCAGTCCCAGGGGGCCGCCGCTGGGGCAGCCCCAGCATTTT.

The chain has TRBV27 and TRBJ2-2; D ambiguous. This CDR3 contains 16 residues. Trimming left V 5 bases short and J 5 bases short, with 18 bases between. The V gene's germline CDR1 is MNHEY and CDR2 SMNVEV (reference sequence). CDR3 bases: TGTGCCAGCAGTCTAGATAGAAGGAAACTAACCGGGGAGCTGTTTTTT. Translated: CASSLDRRKLTGELFF.

This clone was seen a handful of times. This chain connects TRBV2 to TRBJ2-1; maybe TRBD2 (6 bases). This CDR3 is built from 14 residues. Germline CDR1 SNHLY, CDR2 FYNNEI. V was cut by 7 bases and J by 7 bases, with 17 bases left in between. CDR3 protein: CASIAGRGVNEQFF. The CDR3 region has the DNA TGTGCCAGCATCGCGGGGCGGGGTGTGAATGAGCAGTTCTTC.

V is TRBV27 and J is TRBJ2-1; TRBD2 might be the D (6 bases). The CDR3 totals 15 residues. CDR1 and CDR2 from the germline V gene are MNHEY and SMNVEV (reference sequence). The V end was cut by 6 bases, the J end by 4 bases, with 16 bases between. The DNA of the CDR3 is TGTGCCAGCAGCCCATCGGGGGTAGGGTACAATGAGCAGTTCTTC. This encodes CASSPSGVGYNEQFF.

The V call is TRBV10-2, the J call TRBJ1-2; 10 nucleotides match TRBD1. The V and J ends lost 3 bases and 5 bases, in that order; junction bases with no gene match: 6. The CDR3 is 15 residues long. Germline V gene sequence: CDR1 WSHSY, CDR2 SAAADI. The CDR3 DNA reads TGCGCCAGCAGTGACTCGCGACAGGGGGCGTATGGCTACACCTTC. Its translation is CASSDSRQGAYGYTF.

This chain joins TRBV21-1 and TRBJ2-3; the D call TRBD2 from the table was never checked on the DNA. TRBV21-1 is a pseudogene. The CDR3 spans 19 residues. DNA of the CDR3: TGTGCCAGCAGCACCCGGACTAGCGGGGGGAAACCAACCACAGATACGCAGTATTTT. It codes for CASSTRTSGGKPTTDTQYF.

V is TRBV4-3 and J is TRBJ2-1; 10 positions agree with TRBD1. CDR1 is LGHNA and CDR2 is YSLEER in the germline V gene. Trimming took 3 bases from V and 7 from J; bases not matched to a gene: 6. CDR3 length: 15 residues. The CDR3 sequence: CASSQDRGRRNEQFF. The CDR3 nucleotides are TGCGCCAGCAGCCAGGACAGGGGGAGGAGGAATGAGCAGTTCTTC.

This chain connects TRBV6-5 to TRBJ2-7; possible D gene TRBD2, 6 bases. Germline values: CDR1 MNHEY, CDR2 SVGAGI. The V and J ends lost 1 base and 6 bases respectively, with 13 bases between them. The CDR3 spans 14 residues. The DNA for the CDR3 is TGTGCCAGCAGTTACTTTCGGGGGTCGGGCGAGCAGTACTTC. Protein: CASSYFRGSGEQYF.

The V and J genes are TRBV5-1 and TRBJ2-1; the match to TRBD2 covers 13 bases. CDR3 length: 15 residues. Trimming removed 4 bases from V and 4 bases from J; junction bases left unmatched: 2. Germline V gene data show CDR1 as SGHRS and CDR2 as YFSETQ. CDR3 in DNA: TGCGCCAGCAGCGTGACTAGCGGGGGGTACAATGAGCAGTTCTTC. It is translated as CASSVTSGGYNEQFF.

The CDR3 loop reads CASSIDWAGGNTEAFF. As DNA, the CDR3 is TGTGCCAGTAGTATAGATTGGGCAGGGGGGAACACTGAAGCTTTCTTT. The V and J genes are TRBV19 and TRBJ1-1; 7 nucleotides align to TRBD1. V was clipped by 0 bases and J by 1 base; unmatched bases: 5. Germline CDR1 reads LNHDA; CDR2 reads SQIVND (reference sequence). The CDR3 loop spans 16 amino acids.

This clone was counted once. This chain uses TRBV5-1 with TRBJ1-5; the D is unclear. The CDR3 extends over 15 amino acids. Germline V lookup: CDR1 SGHRS, CDR2 YFSETQ. V dropped 4 bases and J dropped 6 bases, with 17 bases sitting between them. The CDR3 nucleotides are TGCGCCAGCAGCCCTGAGGGAAGTATGAGTCAGCCCCAGCATTTT. It yields the protein CASSPEGSMSQPQHF.

V usage is TRBV7-7 and J usage is TRBJ2-5; 8 bases agree with TRBD2. With 5 bases clipped from V and 4 bases from J, the junction kept 6 bases outside the gene matches. Germline CDR1 and CDR2: SSHAT and FNYEAQ (reference sequence). The CDR3 runs 14 residues. CDR3 sequence: CASSRHGGGETQYF. In nucleotides, the CDR3 is TGTGCCAGCAGCCGACACGGGGGGGGAGAGACCCAGTACTTC. Filled out from reference TRBV7-7 and TRBJ2-5, the complete variable domain reads GAGVSQSPRYKVTKRGQDVTLRCDPISSHATLYWYQQALGQGPEFLTYFNYEAQPDKSGLPSDRFSAERPEGSISTLTIQRTEQRDSAMYRCASSRHGGGETQYFGPGTRLLVL.

The chain links TRBV4-2 to TRBJ2-5; TRBD2 matches at 8 bases. With 4 bases clipped from V and 3 bases from J, the junction kept 4 bases outside the gene matches. CDR1 and CDR2 (germline): LGHNA, YNFKEQ. The CDR3 sequence is 14 residues long. CDR3 nucleotides: TGTGCCAGCAGCCCCCGGGGGGGGGAAGAGACCCAGTACTTC. Residues: CASSPRGGEETQYF.

V gene TRBV6-6 combines with J gene TRBJ1-2, with 8 bases that match TRBD1. From germline, CDR1 is MNHNY and CDR2 SVGAGI (reference sequence). The CDR3 totals 14 residues. J was trimmed by 2 bases and V by 6 bases; bases with no gene match: 5. The CDR3: CASSGTGANYGYTF. CDR3 DNA: TGTGCCAGCAGCGGGACAGGAGCAAACTATGGCTACACCTTC.